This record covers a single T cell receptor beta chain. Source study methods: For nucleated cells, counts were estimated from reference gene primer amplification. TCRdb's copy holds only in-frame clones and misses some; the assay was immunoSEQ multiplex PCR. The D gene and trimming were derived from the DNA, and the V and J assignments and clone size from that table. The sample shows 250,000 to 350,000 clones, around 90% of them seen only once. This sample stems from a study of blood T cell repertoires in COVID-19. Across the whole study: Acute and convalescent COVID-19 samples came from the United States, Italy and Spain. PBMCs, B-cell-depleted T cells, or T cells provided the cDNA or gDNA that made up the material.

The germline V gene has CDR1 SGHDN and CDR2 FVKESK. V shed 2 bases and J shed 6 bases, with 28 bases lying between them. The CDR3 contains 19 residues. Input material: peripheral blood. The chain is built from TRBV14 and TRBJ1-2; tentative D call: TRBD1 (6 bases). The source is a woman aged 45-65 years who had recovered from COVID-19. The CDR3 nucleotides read TGTGCCAGCAGCCAAAAGAGGCTGGGGGGGCGGACGACCGGGAATGGCTACACCTTC. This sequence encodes CASSQKRLGGRTTGNGYTF.